The 32 T cell receptor beta chains presented below share a single source sample, sequenced in a study of blood T cell repertoires in COVID-19. Profiled with immunoSEQ multiplex PCR; TCRdb holds only in-frame clones, not every one. The sample holds some 250,000 clones, around four fifths seen once. Sequenced: peripheral blood. Receptors originate from a man in his forties or fifties with active or convalescent COVID-19.

V is TRBV19 and J is TRBJ2-2, with 13 bases that match TRBD2. J gave up 7 bases and V 6 bases, and 5 bases lay outside the gene matches. Germline loops: CDR1 LNHDA, CDR2 SQIVND (reference sequence). The CDR3 sequence is 15 residues long. The CDR3 DNA is TGTGCCAGTAGACTAGCGGGGGGGCGTGTCGGGGAGCTGTTTTTT. This codes for CASRLAGGRVGELFF.

The chain links TRBV6-2 or TRBV6-3 to TRBJ1-1; tentatively, D is TRBD1 (6 bases). Germline V gene sequence: CDR1 MNHEY, CDR2 SVGEGT. The CDR3 is 18 residues long. Trimming took off 2 bases at V and 0 bases at J, with 19 bases between the two ends. The CDR3 loop is CASSYGGAQGWLNTEAFF. In nucleotides, the CDR3 is TGTGCCAGCAGTTACGGGGGCGCGCAGGGGTGGTTGAACACTGAAGCTTTCTTT.

CDR3 sequence reads: CASSSYLTANYGYTF. The CDR3 DNA follows: TGTGCCAGCAGCTCCTACCTCACAGCTAACTATGGCTACACCTTC. The V and J genes are TRBV5-4 and TRBJ1-2; D is uncertain. CDR1 and CDR2 from the germline V gene are SGHNT and YYREEE (reference sequence). V was trimmed by 3 bases and J by 0 bases, leaving 12 bases between them. The CDR3 is 15 amino acids.

V and J are TRBV6-5 and TRBJ2-7, with D maybe TRBD2 (5 bases). This CDR3 is built from 14 residues. V was shortened by 6 bases and J by 5 bases, with 17 bases between the two germline ends. CDR1 is MNHEY, CDR2 SVGAGI, per germline. The CDR3 bases are TGTGCCAGCAGCAGACCTTCGAGGGCTGACGAGCAGTACTTC. Protein product: CASSRPSRADEQYF.

The chain uses TRBV2 and TRBJ2-5; 10 bases map to TRBD1. CDR3 size: 14 residues. The V gene's germline CDR1 is SNHLY and CDR2 FYNNEI. Germline trimming cut 8 bases from V and 7 bases from J; bases unmatched to any gene: 10. In nucleotides, the CDR3 is TGTGCCAGCCAGACAGGGGGCGCCGCTGGGACCCAGTACTTC. This encodes CASQTGGAAGTQYF.

The V gene is TRBV9, the J gene TRBJ2-3; D is unresolved. The CDR3 has 14 residues. Trimming cost V 0 bases and J 3 bases, with 8 bases left between them. Per the germline V gene, CDR1 is SGDLS and CDR2 is YYNGEE. The CDR3 nucleotides are TGTGCCAGCAGCGTAGTGGCTTTTACAGATACGCAGTATTTT. Translated: CASSVVAFTDTQYF.

The V call is TRBV18, the J call TRBJ2-7, with D maybe TRBD1 (6 bases). Germline lookup yields CDR1 KGHSH and CDR2 LQKENI. There are 14 residues in the CDR3. Trimming stripped 5 bases from V and 4 bases from J, with 15 bases between. The CDR3 spells CASSFGQYGYEQYF. DNA for the CDR3: TGTGCCAGCTCATTCGGACAGTACGGATACGAGCAGTACTTC.

The sample holds a few counts of this clone. The chain employs TRBV7-2 and TRBJ2-1; 9 bases map to TRBD2. Trimming cost V 5 bases and J 7 bases; bases outside gene matches: 15. This CDR3 spans 17 amino acids. Germline V gene data show CDR1 as SGHTA and CDR2 as FQGNSA. The chain's CDR3 is CASSPGTSPGFGNEQFF. The CDR3 DNA reads as TGTGCCAGCAGCCCCGGGACTAGCCCTGGGTTTGGGAATGAGCAGTTCTTC. Using reference TRBV7-2 and TRBJ2-1 for the parts outside the CDR3, the full variable domain is GAGVSQSPSNKVTEKGKDVELRCDPISGHTALYWYRQSLGQGLEFLIYFQGNSAPDKSGLPSDRFSAERTGGSVSTLTIQRTQQEDSAVYLCASSPGTSPGFGNEQFFGPGTRLTVL.

The chain carries TRBV18 and TRBJ1-1, with TRBD1 matching over 7 bases. Germline CDR1 is KGHSH and CDR2 is LQKENI. Trimming at V came to 5 bases and at J to 5 bases, leaving 14 bases not matched to a gene. The CDR3 length is 16 residues. In DNA form, the CDR3 reads TGTGCCAGCTCATCCGACAGGGTCAAGGCAGGGACTGAAGCTTTCTTT. This encodes CASSSDRVKAGTEAFF. The variable domain in full, with the rest retrieved from reference TRBV18 and TRBJ1-1, is NAGVMQNPRHLVRRRGQEARLRCSPMKGHSHVYWYRQLPEEGLKFMVYLQKENIIDESGMPKERFSAEFPKEGPSILRIQQVVRGDSAAYFCASSSDRVKAGTEAFFGQGTRLTVV.

This chain joins TRBV15 and TRBJ1-2; D call uncertain. The V and J ends lost 1 base and 4 bases respectively, with 7 bases between them. The CDR3 is made up of 13 amino acids. Germline V gene sequence: CDR1 LNHNV, CDR2 YYDKDF (reference sequence). CDR3 protein: CATSRGGIYGYTF. The DNA for the CDR3 is TGTGCCACCAGCAGAGGAGGGATCTATGGCTACACCTTC. Using reference TRBV15 and TRBJ1-2 for the parts outside the CDR3, the full variable domain is DAMVIQNPRYQVTQFGKPVTLSCSQTLNHNVMYWYQQKSSQAPKLLFHYYDKDFNNEADTPDNFQSRRPNTSFCFLDIRSPGLGDTAMYLCATSRGGIYGYTFGSGTRLTVV.

The chain's CDR3 is CASSISASGRSDTQYF. CDR3 DNA sequence: TGTGCCAGTAGTATATCGGCTAGCGGGAGGTCAGATACGCAGTATTTT. V usage is TRBV19 and J usage is TRBJ2-3; the match to TRBD2 covers 11 bases. The ends lost 2 bases at V and 4 bases at J; junction bases unmatched: 5. The CDR3 has 16 residues. Germline V gives CDR1 LNHDA, CDR2 SQIVND (reference sequence). Complete variable domain (other parts from reference TRBV19 and TRBJ2-3): DGGITQSPKYLFRKEGQNVTLSCEQNLNHDAMYWYRQDPGQGLRLIYYSQIVNDFQKGDIAEGYSVSREKKESFPLTVTSAQKNPTAFYLCASSISASGRSDTQYFGPGTRLTVL.

V gene TRBV3-1 (or the pseudogene TRBV3-2) combines with J gene TRBJ1-3; TRBD1 is a possible D gene (5 bases). The CDR3 extends over 15 amino acids. Trimming stripped 3 bases from V and 0 bases from J, with 9 bases between. Germline-derived CDR1 and CDR2 are LGHDT and YNNKEL (reference sequence). Here the CDR3 reads CASSQSTASGNTIYF. The CDR3 region has the DNA TGTGCCAGCAGCCAGTCGACAGCCTCTGGAAACACCATATATTTT.

This clone was seen just once. This chain connects TRBV3-1 (or the pseudogene TRBV3-2) to TRBJ1-1, with D tentatively TRBD1 (5 bases). The CDR3 runs to 12 residues. V was shortened by 0 bases and J by 11 bases, with 10 bases between the two germline ends. Germline V gene data show CDR1 as LGHDT and CDR2 as YNNKEL (reference sequence). This CDR3 is CASSQDRQLAFF. The CDR3 DNA sequence: TGTGCCAGCAGCCAAGATCGACAGTTGGCTTTCTTT.

The count of this clone is one. The rearrangement joins TRBV10-3 to TRBJ2-7; TRBD2 agrees at 7 bases. The germline V gene has CDR1 ENHRY and CDR2 SYGVKD. Trimming removed 7 bases from V and 0 bases from J; junction bases left unmatched: 6. The CDR3 spans 14 residues. The CDR3 DNA reads TGTGCCATCAATCCGGGAGGACTCTCCTACGAGCAGTACTTC. Translating it yields CAINPGGLSYEQYF.

This chain links TRBV4-3 with TRBJ1-4, with 10 positions matching TRBD1. Germline trimming cut 4 bases from V and 5 bases from J; bases unmatched to any gene: 7. Germline CDR1 and CDR2: LGHNA and YSLEER. The CDR3 is 16 amino acids. The DNA for the CDR3 is TGCGCCAGCAGCCCTGGCACGGGACAGGGGAATGAAAAACTGTTTTTT. Protein: CASSPGTGQGNEKLFF.

The chain combines TRBV7-8 with TRBJ2-3; tentative D call: TRBD2 (6 bases). The CDR3 contains 16 residues. With 5 bases removed from V and 5 bases from J, the gap between germline ends came to 20 bases. The germline CDR1 and CDR2 sequences are SGHVS and FQNEAQ. In DNA form, the CDR3 reads TGTGCCAGCAGCCAGCGTAGGCGGGGAGAAGGAGATACGCAGTATTTT. Translating it yields CASSQRRRGEGDTQYF.

This clone occurred many times. The chain couples TRBV19 to TRBJ1-4; a possible D gene is TRBD1 (6 bases). Germline assignment: CDR1 LNHDA and CDR2 SQIVND (reference sequence). The CDR3 length is 12 residues. The V gene lost 9 bases and the J gene lost 5 bases, with 10 bases spanning the gap. The CDR3 is CASRGPNEKLFF. CDR3 coding DNA: TGTGCCAGCAGGGGACCGAATGAAAAACTGTTTTTT.

The rearrangement links TRBV15 to TRBJ1-1, with TRBD1 matching over 9 bases. Trimming cost V 3 bases and J 5 bases; bases outside gene matches: 4. Germline V gene sequence: CDR1 LNHNV, CDR2 YYDKDF (reference sequence). The CDR3 is 14 residues long. The CDR3 DNA follows: TGTGCCACCAGCAGTGGACAGGGGAGAACTGAAGCTTTCTTT. This gives the protein CATSSGQGRTEAFF.

The J gene is TRBJ1-5, the V gene TRBV19; D perhaps matches TRBD1 (5 bases). With 5 bases removed from V and 2 bases from J, the gap between germline ends came to 22 bases. This CDR3 region has 18 residues. Germline CDR1 reads LNHDA; CDR2 reads SQIVND (reference sequence). The CDR3 sequence: CASSYRMWGTMGNQPQHF. DNA for the CDR3: TGTGCCAGTAGTTATAGGATGTGGGGCACAATGGGCAATCAGCCCCAGCATTTT.

This sequence joins TRBV2 and TRBJ1-6, with TRBD1 as a possible D gene (6 bases). This CDR3 is built from 14 residues. V gave up 6 bases and J gave up 8 bases, with 14 bases separating them. Germline CDR1 SNHLY, CDR2 FYNNEI. CDR3 residues: CASRQSGDHSPLHF. The CDR3 DNA reads as TGTGCCAGCAGACAATCAGGGGATCATTCACCCCTCCACTTT. Drawing the rest from reference TRBV2 and TRBJ1-6, the complete variable domain is EPEVTQTPSHQVTQMGQEVILRCVPISNHLYFYWYRQILGQKVEFLVSFYNNEISEKSEIFDDQFSVERPDGSNFTLKIRSTKLEDSAMYFCASRQSGDHSPLHFGNGTRLTVT.

In its sample, this clone was seen once. The V and J genes are TRBV4-3 and TRBJ2-3; 8 bases map to TRBD2. With 1 base clipped from V and 4 bases from J, the junction kept 10 bases outside the gene matches. Looked up from germline, CDR1 is LGHNA and CDR2 is YSLEER. CDR3 length equals 17 residues. CDR3 coding DNA: TGCGCCAGCAGCCAAGCCGGGAGGGCAGTCCCGCCAGATACGCAGTATTTT. It translates to CASSQAGRAVPPDTQYF.

The chain uses TRBV5-6 and TRBJ2-2; D is uncertain. With 6 bases removed from V and 0 bases from J, the gap between germline ends came to 3 bases. Germline-derived CDR1 and CDR2 are SGHDT and YYEEEE. This CDR3 is built from 12 residues. CDR3 sequence (DNA): TGTGCCAGCAACTCGAACACCGGGGAGCTGTTTTTT. It translates to CASNSNTGELFF.

This rearrangement joins TRBV7-8 to TRBJ1-1, with TRBD1 matching 9 bases. The CDR3 runs 15 residues. Germline CDR1 and CDR2: SGHVS and FQNEAQ. J lost 6 bases, V lost 5 bases, and 10 bases had no gene match. The CDR3 bases are TGTGCCAGCAGCCTAACCGGGACAGGGAGGTCTGAAGCTTTCTTT. Translation: CASSLTGTGRSEAFF.

The rearrangement links TRBV12-3 or TRBV12-4 to TRBJ1-6; D is undetermined. Trimming shortened V by 5 bases and J by 6 bases, and 2 bases separated the two germline ends. CDR3 length equals 11 residues. The CDR3 region is CASSLNSPLHF. CDR3 DNA sequence: TGTGCCAGCAGTCTTAATTCACCCCTCCACTTT.

The chain recombines TRBV19 with TRBJ1-1; D remains unclear. Trimming removed 5 bases at V and 1 base at J, with 11 bases between. Germline lookup yields CDR1 LNHDA and CDR2 SQIVND (reference sequence). The CDR3 runs to 14 residues. The CDR3 region has the DNA TGTGCCAGTAGTGCTGCCCGGGAGAACACTGAAGCTTTCTTT. As protein: CASSAARENTEAFF. The full variable domain, in which reference TRBV19 and TRBJ1-1 provide the parts outside the CDR3, is DGGITQSPKYLFRKEGQNVTLSCEQNLNHDAMYWYRQDPGQGLRLIYYSQIVNDFQKGDIAEGYSVSREKKESFPLTVTSAQKNPTAFYLCASSAARENTEAFFGQGTRLTVV.

The genes are TRBV7-9 and TRBJ1-1, with 8 bases that match TRBD1. Trimming took 5 bases from V and 2 from J; bases not matched to a gene: 7. The CDR3 extends over 15 amino acids. Germline lookup yields CDR1 SEHNR and CDR2 FQNEAQ (reference sequence). This chain's CDR3 is CASSTGQGYNTEAFF. CDR3 in DNA: TGTGCCAGCAGCACCGGACAGGGATACAACACTGAAGCTTTCTTT.

The rearrangement uses TRBV25-1 and TRBJ2-6, with D maybe TRBD2 (6 bases). CDR1 and CDR2 (germline): MGHDK, SYGVNS. V was clipped by 1 base and J by 2 bases, with 6 bases between them. CDR3 length: 15 amino acids. CDR3 protein: CASSEWRAGANVLTF. CDR3 sequence (DNA): TGTGCCAGCAGTGAATGGAGGGCTGGGGCCAACGTCCTGACTTTC.

The chain combines TRBV4-1 with TRBJ2-7; perhaps TRBD1 as D (6 bases). Germline V CDR1 and CDR2: MGHRA, YSYEKL. V lost 3 bases, J lost 3 bases, and 15 bases lay in between. The CDR3 length is 15 residues. CDR3: CASSQLHRVVYEQYF. For the CDR3, the DNA is TGCGCCAGCAGCCAGCTCCACAGGGTAGTCTACGAGCAGTACTTC.

This chain connects TRBV28 to TRBJ2-2; TRBD2 matches 9 bases. The CDR3 sequence is 15 residues long. With 4 bases clipped from V and 3 bases from J, the junction kept 3 bases outside the gene matches. Germline lookup yields CDR1 MDHEN and CDR2 SYDVKM. CDR3 in DNA: TGTGCCAGCAGTTCTATAGCGGGAGACACCGGGGAGCTGTTTTTT. It yields the protein CASSSIAGDTGELFF.

This chain joins TRBV12-5 and TRBJ1-1; D not certain. Germline V gene data show CDR1 as LGHNT and CDR2 as FRNRAP. The CDR3 runs to 15 residues. The V gene lost 7 bases and the J gene lost 1 base, with 16 bases spanning the gap. CDR3 region: CASARTLRGNTEAFF. Here the CDR3 DNA reads TGTGCTAGTGCTCGGACCCTTCGGGGGAACACTGAAGCTTTCTTT.

V is TRBV7-2 and J is TRBJ2-3; a weak D match, TRBD2 (6 bases). Trimming took 2 bases from V and 1 from J, leaving 7 bases between them. The CDR3 is 14 residues long. Germline V gene data show CDR1 as SGHTA and CDR2 as FQGNSA. The CDR3 here is CASSLSGGTDTQYF. The DNA of the CDR3 is TGTGCCAGCAGCTTATCGGGGGGCACAGATACGCAGTATTTT.

The chain links TRBV3-1 (or the pseudogene TRBV3-2) to TRBJ2-2; 7 nucleotides line up with TRBD1. Germline V lookup: CDR1 LGHDT, CDR2 YNNKEL (reference sequence). V gave up 1 base and J gave up 4 bases; unmatched junction bases: 3. The CDR3 is 15 residues long. The CDR3 DNA sequence: TGTGCCAGCAGCCAAGGGGACAGACCCACCGGGGAGCTGTTTTTT. Protein product: CASSQGDRPTGELFF.